The 23 T cell receptor beta chains presented below share a single source sample, sequenced in a study of T cell changes during pregnancy in multiple sclerosis. Using immunoSEQ multiplex PCR, the repertoire was profiled, and TCRdb retains in-frame clones only, with some absent. In the table there are 45,000 to 75,000 clones, more than 85% of which are singletons. Specimen: peripheral blood, collected in the first trimester of pregnancy. Source of these receptors: a female donor with multiple sclerosis, enrolled in a pregnancy study.

This clone was recorded once. The CDR3: CASSVSDGVNEKLFF. CDR3 nucleotides: TGTGCCAGCAGCGTATCAGACGGAGTGAATGAAAAACTGTTTTTT. The chain combines TRBV9 with TRBJ1-4, with D unresolved. The V end lost 1 base, the J end lost 5 bases, and 12 bases lay between the germline ends. Germline V CDR1 and CDR2: SGDLS, YYNGEE. This CDR3 contains 15 residues.

The V call is TRBV11-3, the J call TRBJ2-1, with a tentative D call TRBD2 (7 bases). CDR1 and CDR2 (germline): SGHNT, YENEEA. CDR3 length: 15 residues. Trimming left V 2 bases short and J 8 bases short, with 16 bases between. In DNA, the CDR3 is TGTGCCAGCAGCTTAATACGGCGGGGGCCAGATGAGCAGTTCTTC. Protein: CASSLIRRGPDEQFF.

This rearrangement joins TRBV7-9 to TRBJ1-1; D gene uncertain. The germline V and J ends were trimmed by 3 bases and 1 base, with 9 bases remaining between them. Germline V gene data show CDR1 as SEHNR and CDR2 as FQNEAQ (reference sequence). The CDR3 is made up of 14 amino acids. The CDR3 region is CASSFIEGNTEAFF. The CDR3 DNA sequence: TGTGCCAGCAGCTTCATAGAGGGGAACACTGAAGCTTTCTTT.

The chain combines TRBV7-2 with TRBJ1-2; maybe TRBD1 (5 bases). There are 12 residues in the CDR3. The V end was cut by 2 bases, the J end by 8 bases, with 9 bases between. CDR1 is SGHTA, CDR2 FQGNSA, per germline. CDR3: CASSLRQRGYTF. As DNA, the CDR3 is TGTGCCAGCAGCTTACGACAGCGAGGCTACACCTTC.

V and J are TRBV29-1 and TRBJ1-2, with 12 bases identical to TRBD1. The V gene's germline CDR1 is SQVTM and CDR2 ANQGSEA. The CDR3 sequence is 13 residues long. The J segment lost 6 bases and the V segment lost 8 bases, leaving 7 bases of the junction unmatched. The CDR3 loop is CSTGTGGLDGYTF. DNA of the CDR3: TGCAGCACAGGGACAGGGGGCCTCGATGGCTACACCTTC. Full variable domain (remainder filled in from reference TRBV29-1 and TRBJ1-2): SAVISQKPSRDICQRGTSLTIQCQVDSQVTMMFWYRQQPGQSLTLIATANQGSEATYESGFVIDKFPISRPNLTFSTLTVSNMSPEDSSIYLCSTGTGGLDGYTFGSGTRLTVV.

This rearrangement joins TRBV12-5 to TRBJ2-5; no definite D call. Germline CDR1 is LGHNT and CDR2 is FRNRAP. CDR3 size: 13 residues. V gave up 2 bases and J gave up 2 bases, with 6 bases separating them. The CDR3 sequence: CASGLFPQETQYF. The CDR3 DNA is TGTGCTAGTGGTTTGTTTCCTCAAGAGACCCAGTACTTC.

This clone was seen just once. The chain employs TRBV10-3 and TRBJ1-1, with 7 positions matching TRBD1. The germline gives CDR1 ENHRY, CDR2 SYGVKD. The length of the CDR3 is 14 residues. V was clipped by 1 base and J by 5 bases; unmatched bases: 4. CDR3 coding DNA: TGTGCCATCAGTGAGTTTGCACAGGGGACTGAAGCTTTCTTT. It yields the protein CAISEFAQGTEAFF.

The genes are TRBV25-1 and TRBJ1-6, with 7 bases fitting TRBD1. Germline CDR1 is MGHDK and CDR2 is SYGVNS. The CDR3 is 15 amino acids. The V and J ends lost 3 bases and 5 bases, in that order; junction bases with no gene match: 4. This chain's CDR3 is CASSEIDRDNSPLHF. CDR3 DNA sequence: TGTGCCAGCAGTGAGATCGACAGGGATAATTCACCCCTCCACTTT.

The V call is TRBV21-1, the J call TRBJ1-4; the table's TRBD1 call for D was not verified on the DNA. TRBV21-1 is a pseudogene locus. The CDR3 loop spans 18 amino acids. CDR3 residues: CASSKSGTGSIANEKLFF. For the CDR3, the DNA is TGTGCCAGCAGCAAATCTGGGACAGGGTCGATAGCTAATGAAAAACTGTTTTTT.

V gene TRBV7-3 combines with J gene TRBJ2-1; the match to TRBD1 covers 9 bases. Per the germline V gene, CDR1 is SGHTA and CDR2 is FQGTGA. The junction had 6 bases not matched to a gene; V was cut back by 5 bases and J by 1 base. The CDR3 sequence is 16 residues long. In DNA form, the CDR3 reads TGTGCCAGCAGCCACCTGGGACAGGGATCCTACAATGAGCAGTTCTTC. Amino acid sequence: CASSHLGQGSYNEQFF.

J is TRBJ1-2 and V is TRBV2; D is ambiguous. Trimming removed 4 bases at V and 0 bases at J, with 15 bases between. Looked up from germline, CDR1 is SNHLY and CDR2 is FYNNEI. The length of the CDR3 is 16 residues. The CDR3 DNA sequence: TGTGCCAGCAGTGGGGCCTTTACCGATTCTAACTATGGCTACACCTTC. Translated: CASSGAFTDSNYGYTF.

This chain uses TRBV4-3 with TRBJ2-7, with 9 bases aligning to TRBD1. Germline trimming cut 4 bases from V and 6 bases from J; bases unmatched to any gene: 7. There are 14 residues in the CDR3. Germline values: CDR1 LGHNA, CDR2 YSLEER. The CDR3 DNA sequence: TGCGCCAGCAGCCCAGGGACAGGGTCCAGCGAGCAGTACTTC. The encoded protein is CASSPGTGSSEQYF.

This chain connects TRBV7-9 to TRBJ1-2, with a tentative D call TRBD1 (6 bases). Trimming took 3 bases from V and 6 from J, leaving 14 bases between them. CDR3 length: 14 residues. Germline values: CDR1 SEHNR, CDR2 FQNEAQ (reference sequence). For the CDR3, the DNA is TGTGCCAGCAGCTTTTTTTCCTCAGGGGATGGCTACACCTTC. Protein product: CASSFFSSGDGYTF. Full variable domain (rest looked up from reference TRBV7-9 and TRBJ1-2): DTGVSQNPRHKITKRGQNVTFRCDPISEHNRLYWYRQTLGQGPEFLTYFQNEAQLEKSRLLSDRFSAERPKGSFSTLEIQRTEQGDSAMYLCASSFFSSGDGYTFGSGTRLTVV.

CDR3 bases: TGTGCCAGCACCCCGACAGGGGGCAACACAGATACGCAGTATTTT. Its translation is CASTPTGGNTDTQYF. The V call is TRBV5-6, the J call TRBJ2-3, with 10 bases that match TRBD1. Germline V gives CDR1 SGHDT, CDR2 YYEEEE. The CDR3 length is 15 residues. V was clipped by 6 bases and J by 2 bases; unmatched bases: 6. The variable domain in full, completed from reference TRBV5-6 and TRBJ2-3, reads DAGVTQSPTHLIKTRGQQVTLRCSPKSGHDTVSWYQQALGQGPQFIFQYYEEEERQRGNFPDRFSGHQFPNYSSELNVNALLLGDSALYLCASTPTGGNTDTQYFGPGTRLTVL.

The rearrangement joins TRBV14 to TRBJ1-6, with 7 positions matching TRBD1. With V trimmed by 6 bases and J by 7 bases, 3 bases remained unmatched. Germline CDR1 is SGHDN and CDR2 is FVKESK. The CDR3 runs 13 residues. This chain's CDR3 is CASRSQGNSPLHF. The CDR3 nucleotides are TGTGCCAGCAGATCACAGGGGAATTCACCCCTCCACTTT. The whole variable domain, remainder taken from reference TRBV14 and TRBJ1-6, is EAGVTQFPSHSVIEKGQTVTLRCDPISGHDNLYWYRRVMGKEIKFLLHFVKESKQDESGMPNNRFLAERTGGTYSTLKVQPAELEDSGVYFCASRSQGNSPLHFGNGTRLTVT.

V usage is TRBV6-5 and J usage is TRBJ2-1; 9 positions agree with TRBD2. Per germline, CDR1 MNHEY and CDR2 SVGAGI. V shed 4 bases and J 10 bases; nucleotides not matched to a gene: 8. This CDR3 has 14 amino acids. The CDR3 protein is CASSLAGGRFEQFF. The CDR3, as DNA: TGTGCCAGCAGTTTGGCGGGGGGGCGATTCGAGCAGTTCTTC.

V usage is TRBV4-1 and J usage is TRBJ1-1; D is unclear. Trimming pared 5 bases from V and 7 bases from J, leaving 20 bases between. The CDR3 consists of 15 residues. Germline assignment: CDR1 MGHRA and CDR2 YSYEKL. The CDR3: CASSSPRHPRGEAFF. For the CDR3, the DNA is TGCGCCAGCAGCTCGCCTAGACACCCCCGGGGTGAAGCTTTCTTT.

The J gene is TRBJ1-1, the V gene TRBV21-1; the table's D gene call, TRBD1, was not cross checked with the DNA. TRBV21-1 is an annotated pseudogene. CDR3 length: 16 amino acids. The CDR3 DNA sequence: TGTGCCAGCAGCAAGCAGACAGGGGGCGCGGGCACTGAAGCTTTCTTT. This sequence encodes CASSKQTGGAGTEAFF.

The J gene is TRBJ2-7, the V gene TRBV7-2; TRBD1 matches 7 bases. V was clipped by 5 bases and J by 1 base; unmatched bases: 11. This CDR3 spans 16 amino acids. CDR1 is SGHTA, CDR2 FQGNSA, per germline. Here the CDR3 reads CASSPRGQGNSYEQYF. The DNA of the CDR3 is TGTGCCAGCAGCCCGAGGGGGCAGGGGAATTCCTACGAGCAGTACTTC.

This chain connects TRBV11-3 to TRBJ2-7; a weak D match, TRBD2 (5 bases). Germline V gene data show CDR1 as SGHNT and CDR2 as YENEEA. The germline V and J ends were trimmed by 0 bases and 1 base, with 16 bases remaining between them. The CDR3 is made up of 17 amino acids. DNA of the CDR3: TGTGCCAGCAGCTTAGATGCGCGGGCACCGAGATCCTACGAGCAGTACTTC. It is translated as CASSLDARAPRSYEQYF.

The V and J genes are TRBV9 and TRBJ1-1; D uncertain. V was cut by 2 bases and J by 3 bases, with 11 bases left in between. The CDR3 is 14 residues long. Germline V gene data show CDR1 as SGDLS and CDR2 as YYNGEE. The CDR3 DNA sequence: TGTGCCAGCAGCGTTGCGGAGTGGGACACTGAAGCTTTCTTT. It encodes CASSVAEWDTEAFF.

The V and J genes are TRBV9 and TRBJ2-7; D is unresolved. The germline gives CDR1 SGDLS, CDR2 YYNGEE. The V end lost 0 bases, the J end lost 5 bases, and 9 bases lay between the germline ends. CDR3 length: 13 amino acids. CDR3 sequence reads: CASSVGPQNEQYF. The CDR3 DNA reads as TGTGCCAGCAGCGTAGGCCCACAAAACGAGCAGTACTTC.

The chain uses TRBV11-2 and TRBJ1-1, with D unclear. Germline V gene data show CDR1 as SGHAT and CDR2 as FQNNGV. There are 14 residues in the CDR3. V lost 7 bases, J lost 4 bases, and 16 bases lay in between. CDR3 region: CASTAGSWATEAFF. The CDR3 coding sequence is TGTGCCAGCACGGCAGGCTCCTGGGCCACTGAAGCTTTCTTT.